Listed below are T cell receptor beta chains from one sample, sequenced in a study of blood T cell repertoires in COVID-19. Some clones are missing from TCRdb's copy, which holds only in-frame ones; the method was immunoSEQ multiplex PCR. This sample has about 140,000 clones, with 80% to 85% found just once. The material sequenced was PBMCs or T cells enriched from blood (not recorded which). The source of these receptors is a man aged 35-49 years with acute COVID-19. Both conserved end residues are part of each CDR3. A D gene is named only where the DNA matches it firmly. Clone size is stated in some rows and not others, as once, few, many or a class when expanded.

d_gene,j_gene,abundance,v_gene,CDR3nt,CDR3aa
TRBD2,TRBJ2-1,.,TRBV5-6,TGTGCCAGCAGCTCCCTAGCGGCAGAGCAGTTCTTC,CASSSLAAEQFF
TRBD2,TRBJ2-2,once,TRBV9,TGTGCCAGCAGCGTGACTAGCGCGAACACCGGGGAGCTGTTTTTT,CASSVTSANTGELFF
.,TRBJ1-3,.,TRBV3-1/TRBV3-2,TGTGCCAGCAGCCTCGACAGGATCTCTGGAAACACCATATATTTT,CASSLDRISGNTIYF
TRBD1,TRBJ1-5,.,TRBV6-5,TGTGCCAGCAGAACGACAGGGGTTAATCAGCCCCAGCATTTT,CASRTTGVNQPQHF
TRBD1,TRBJ2-1,.,TRBV24-1,TGTGCCACCAGTGATTGGATGACCGGGACAGGGGTGTTAAGTGAGCAGTTCTTC,CATSDWMTGTGVLSEQFF
.,TRBJ2-5,.,TRBV18,TGTGCCAGCTCACCAAGCGGGTGGGTGGAGACCCAGTACTTC,CASSPSGWVETQYF
TRBD1,TRBJ1-3,.,TRBV30,TGTGCCTGGAGTGTGGTAAAGGGGGCATCTGGAAACACCATATATTTT,CAWSVVKGASGNTIYF
.,TRBJ1-1,.,TRBV25-1,TGTGCCACTAAACCTCCAGGGGAGAACACTGAAGCTTTCTTT,CATKPPGENTEAFF
.,TRBJ2-4,.,TRBV12-5,TGTGCTAGTGGTCTCCCCCCTCCAGGGGAGATTCAGTACTTC,CASGLPPPGEIQYF
.,TRBJ1-2,.,TRBV4-1,TGCGCCAGCAGCCTCTCCCCCGTCGACTATGGCTACACCTTC,CASSLSPVDYGYTF
.,TRBJ2-7,.,TRBV19,TGTGCCAGTAGTTTTCAGTCGGGTGCCTCAGACTACGAGCAGTACTTC,CASSFQSGASDYEQYF
.,TRBJ2-2,few,TRBV4-1,TGCGCCAGCAGCTCACAGGACCGACTCACCGGGGAGCTGTTTTTT,CASSSQDRLTGELFF
TRBD1,TRBJ2-7,.,TRBV30,TGTGCCTGGAGGAACCGGGGGACAGGCTCCACCTACGAGCAGTACTTC,CAWRNRGTGSTYEQYF
.,TRBJ1-2,.,TRBV11-2,TGTGCCAGCAGCTTAGCGGGGGGTTATGGCTACACCTTC,CASSLAGGYGYTF
TRBD2,TRBJ2-1,.,TRBV7-2,TGTGCCAGCAGCTTAAGCGGGAGCCTCTACAATGAGCAGTTCTTC,CASSLSGSLYNEQFF
.,TRBJ2-3,.,TRBV3-1/TRBV3-2,TGTGCCAGCAGCCAAGACGGTAGTTCAGATACGCAGTATTTT,CASSQDGSSDTQYF
TRBD1,TRBJ1-5,.,TRBV30,TGTGCCTGGGACAGGGGTGGAAATCAGCCCCAGCATTTT,CAWDRGGNQPQHF
TRBD1,TRBJ1-2,.,TRBV28,TGTGCCAGCAGTCCCCTTGTCCCGGGACAGGGGAACTATGGCTACACCTTC,CASSPLVPGQGNYGYTF
TRBD2,TRBJ2-3,.,TRBV7-2,TGTGCCAGCAGCTTAGCGCCCTGGACTAGCGGGGGGTTTAGCACAGATACGCAGTATTTT,CASSLAPWTSGGFSTDTQYF
.,TRBJ2-1,.,TRBV3-1/TRBV3-2,TGTGCCAGCAGCCAAGATCCCCGGGAGACATCGAGGGGGTTCTTC,CASSQDPRETSRGFF
TRBD2,TRBJ2-7,once,TRBV29-1,TGCAGCGTTATACCGGGACTAGCGGCTTCCTACGAGCAGTACTTC,CSVIPGLAASYEQYF
.,TRBJ2-5,.,TRBV10-3,TGTGCCATCAGTGGGGTTGCTGAGCCTCGGGGGGAGACCCAGTACTTC,CAISGVAEPRGETQYF
TRBD2,TRBJ2-5,.,TRBV9,TGTGCCAGCAGCGTAGGGACTAGCGGGAGGGAGACCCAGTACTTC,CASSVGTSGRETQYF
.,TRBJ1-1,once,TRBV6-5,TGTGCCAGTAGAAGACACCGCGCGGGGGACACTGAAGCTTTCTTT,CASRRHRAGDTEAFF
.,TRBJ2-3,.,TRBV12-3/TRBV12-4,TGTGCCAGCAAAGCTACTAACGAGGATACGCAGTATTTT,CASKATNEDTQYF
TRBD1,TRBJ1-2,.,TRBV28,TGTGCCAGCAGTTTAAAGGTGGCAGGGGGCGGCTACACCTTC,CASSLKVAGGGYTF
.,TRBJ2-2,.,TRBV19,TGTGCCAGTAGGCCACAGGGTGGCGGGGAGCTGTTTTTT,CASRPQGGGELFF
TRBD2,TRBJ2-1,few,TRBV14,TGTGCCAGCAGCTTGAGCGGGGGGGCCTACAATGAGCAGTTCTTC,CASSLSGGAYNEQFF
.,TRBJ1-2,.,TRBV5-6,TGTGCCAGCAGCCGGGAGAGGTCTAACTATGGCTACACCTTC,CASSRERSNYGYTF
TRBD1,TRBJ2-1,.,TRBV25-1,TGTGCCAGTGGGACAGGGGTTGGGAATGAGCAGTTCTTC,CASGTGVGNEQFF
TRBD1,TRBJ1-4,.,TRBV4-3,TGCGCCAGCAGCCAACCCCGGGGGACAGGGAATGAAAAACTGTTTTTT,CASSQPRGTGNEKLFF
.,TRBJ2-1,few,TRBV6-2/TRBV6-3,TGTGCCAGCAGTTCCGGGACTTCGGAGCAGTTCTTC,CASSSGTSEQFF
.,TRBJ2-7,.,TRBV13,TGTGCCAGCCTACCCTATAGACAGAATACCTACGAGCAGTACTTC,CASLPYRQNTYEQYF
.,TRBJ2-6,.,TRBV18,TGTGCCAGCTCACCGGCGGGTAGCTCTGGGGCCAACGTCCTGACTTTC,CASSPAGSSGANVLTF
.,TRBJ2-3,.,TRBV6-5,TGTGCCAGCAAACTCGACAGGCTTCGGGATACGCAGTATTTT,CASKLDRLRDTQYF
.,TRBJ1-3,.,TRBV30,TGTGCCTGGAATTACGGTGGAAACACCATATATTTT,CAWNYGGNTIYF
.,TRBJ2-2,.,TRBV9,TGTGCCAGCAGCGTAGATCGGCCGGGAGTAACCGGGGAGCTGTTTTTT,CASSVDRPGVTGELFF
.,TRBJ1-3,.,TRBV9,TGTGCCAGCAGCCCCTACTCCGTCTCTGGAAACACCATATATTTT,CASSPYSVSGNTIYF